The 9 T cell receptor beta chains presented below share a single source sample, sequenced in a study of T cells expressing NK-cell markers. TCRdb re-analyzed the 5' RACE reads; it lists each CDR3 protein once, without DNA. Its table records roughly 390,000 distinct CDR3 sequences. The sequencing input was blood T cells: a sorted CD56 or NKG2C T cell subset, CD4+ or CD8+ T cells, or bulk PBMC T cells (not recorded which). All receptors come from a man aged 18 to 70 in good health.

The CDR3 reads CSADTRDHYRGGTYTQYF. This chain uses TRBV20-1 with TRBJ2-3; the D call of TRBD1 rests on TCRdb alone, since no DNA is present to check it. Germline lookup yields CDR1 DFQATT and CDR2 SNEGSKA (reference sequence). The CDR3 consists of 18 residues.

The rearrangement links TRBV6-2 or TRBV6-3 to TRBJ2-7; TCRdb picks TRBD2, but there is no DNA to check that call. CDR1 is MNHEY and CDR2 is SVGEGT in the germline V gene. The CDR3 consists of 17 residues. CDR3 region: CASRPGLAGSLGYEQYF.

V is TRBV15 and J is TRBJ1-1. There are 13 residues in the CDR3. Per the germline V gene, CDR1 is LNHNV and CDR2 is YYDKDF (reference sequence). The CDR3 spells CATRWAGANEAFF. Full variable domain (missing parts from reference TRBV15 and TRBJ1-1): DAMVIQNPRYQVTQFGKPVTLSCSQTLNHNVMYWYQQKSSQAPKLLFHYYDKDFNNEADTPDNFQSRRPNTSFCFLDIRSPGLGDTAMYLCATRWAGANEAFFGQGTRLTVV.

The J gene is TRBJ1-1, the V gene TRBV10-3. This CDR3 comprises 16 residues. Germline V gene data show CDR1 as ENHRY and CDR2 as SYGVKD. CDR3 residues: CAISESILSGDTEAFF.

The rearrangement links TRBV6-5 to TRBJ2-7; the TCRdb call, TRBD2, lacks DNA for checking. In germline, CDR1 is MNHEY, CDR2 SVGAGI. There are 15 residues in the CDR3. CDR3 protein: CASSYTSAGNNEQYF.

The V call is TRBV18, the J call TRBJ2-6; the D call from TCRdb, TRBD1, cannot be confirmed without DNA. Germline values: CDR1 KGHSH, CDR2 LQKENI. The CDR3 length is 15 residues. Here the CDR3 reads CASSSTGDGANVLTF.

The chain is built from TRBV10-2 and TRBJ2-7. The V gene's germline CDR1 is WSHSY and CDR2 SAAADI. CDR3 length: 15 residues. The chain's CDR3 is CASSEPPRSSYEQYF.

The V and J genes are TRBV2 and TRBJ2-4; TCRdb selects TRBD1, and the lack of DNA leaves this call unchecked. Germline CDR1 and CDR2: SNHLY and FYNNEI. CDR3 size: 18 residues. The CDR3 region is CASSQSFRGVLAKNIQYF.

The chain has TRBV9 and TRBJ2-5; the TCRdb call, TRBD2, lacks DNA for checking. The CDR3 runs to 14 residues. CDR1 and CDR2 (germline): SGDLS, YYNGEE. The CDR3 loop reads CASSDSGGAGTQYF. Using reference TRBV9 and TRBJ2-5 for the parts outside the CDR3, the full variable domain is DSGVTQTPKHLITATGQRVTLRCSPRSGDLSVYWYQQSLDQGLQFLIQYYNGEERAKGNILERFSAQQFPDLHSELNLSSLELGDSALYFCASSDSGGAGTQYFGPGTRLLVL.